Each of the 19 T cell receptor beta chains below was sequenced from the same sample in a study of sequential checkpoint blockade in melanoma. TCRdb's copy holds only in-frame clones and misses some; the assay was immunoSEQ multiplex PCR. The top ten clones hold 20% to 25% of a sample with roughly 13,000 clones, about 65% of them seen once. Treatment given: randomized to nivolumab then ipilimumab (arm A) or the reverse (arm B). The input for sequencing was CD8+ T cells sorted from blood (inferred from file names), taken from a patient given nivolumab and ipilimumab in sequence. Receptors originate from a human donor with melanoma.

The chain uses TRBV7-2 and TRBJ1-1; the D gene is possibly TRBD1 (6 bases). Germline V gene sequence: CDR1 SGHTA, CDR2 FQGNSA. The germline V and J ends were trimmed by 1 base and 6 bases, with 21 bases remaining between them. There are 17 residues in the CDR3. The CDR3 region is CASSLEGLGARTPEAFF. CDR3 bases: TGTGCCAGCAGCTTAGAAGGGTTGGGGGCTAGAACCCCTGAAGCTTTCTTT.

CDR3 bases: TGCAGCGTTGAAGAAGGGAGAGGGGGGGGAGATACGCAGTATTTT. The encoded protein is CSVEEGRGGGDTQYF. The rearrangement uses TRBV29-1 and TRBJ2-3, with TRBD2 as a possible D gene (7 bases). This CDR3 spans 15 amino acids. The germline V gene has CDR1 SQVTM and CDR2 ANQGSEA. Between the trimmed V and J ends, which lost 0 bases and 5 bases, there was a span of 15 bases.

The rearrangement links TRBV10-3 to TRBJ2-5; perhaps TRBD2 as D (5 bases). The CDR3 is made up of 14 amino acids. V lost 10 bases and J lost 1, with 16 bases in between. From germline, CDR1 is ENHRY and CDR2 SYGVKD. CDR3 amino acids: CATSIDGGQETQYF. Here the CDR3 DNA reads TGTGCCACTTCCATAGACGGAGGCCAAGAGACCCAGTACTTC.

The sample holds one count of this clone. The V and J genes are TRBV2 and TRBJ2-3, with 8 bases that match TRBD2. Looked up from germline, CDR1 is SNHLY and CDR2 is FYNNEI. With V trimmed by 6 bases and J by 0 bases, 5 bases remained unmatched. There are 15 residues in the CDR3. The CDR3 sequence: CASRIAGLSTDTQYF. The CDR3 DNA sequence: TGTGCCAGCAGGATAGCGGGACTTAGCACAGATACGCAGTATTTT. Together with reference TRBV2 and TRBJ2-3, the CDR3 gives the full variable domain: EPEVTQTPSHQVTQMGQEVILRCVPISNHLYFYWYRQILGQKVEFLVSFYNNEISEKSEIFDDQFSVERPDGSNFTLKIRSTKLEDSAMYFCASRIAGLSTDTQYFGPGTRLTVL.

The gene calls are TRBV9 and TRBJ2-6, with 8 bases aligning to TRBD2. CDR1 SGDLS and CDR2 YYNGEE come from the germline V gene. Trimming took 5 bases from V and 0 from J; bases not matched to a gene: 7. The CDR3 has 17 amino acids. CDR3 coding DNA: TGTGCCAGCAGGACTCGGGGGGGGGTCTCTGGGGCCAACGTCCTGACTTTC. Its translation is CASRTRGGVSGANVLTF.

V gene TRBV29-1 combines with J gene TRBJ2-3; D unresolved. This CDR3 spans 17 amino acids. Trimming pared 3 bases from V and 3 bases from J, leaving 22 bases between. CDR1 is SQVTM and CDR2 is ANQGSEA in the germline V gene. The CDR3 spells CSVEWSLKELRTDTQYF. Written as DNA, the CDR3 is TGCAGCGTTGAGTGGTCACTTAAGGAGTTAAGGACAGATACGCAGTATTTT.

This sequence joins TRBV9 and TRBJ1-1, with D possibly being TRBD1 (5 bases). This CDR3 has 13 residues. Per the germline V gene, CDR1 is SGDLS and CDR2 is YYNGEE. V was clipped by 1 base and J by 7 bases, with 11 bases between them. DNA for the CDR3: TGTGCCAGCAGCGTAAGGGGTTTGGGTGAAGCTTTCTTT. Protein sequence: CASSVRGLGEAFF.

Within the sample, this clone is medium-sized (0.01 to 0.1%). V usage is TRBV9 and J usage is TRBJ1-2, with TRBD1 matching 7 bases. The ends lost 4 bases at V and 0 bases at J; junction bases unmatched: 6. CDR1 is SGDLS and CDR2 is YYNGEE in the germline V gene. There are 15 residues in the CDR3. The CDR3 region is CASSPPDRANYGYTF. CDR3 in DNA: TGTGCCAGCAGCCCCCCAGACAGGGCTAACTATGGCTACACCTTC.

The table lists this clone with a few counts. The rearrangement links TRBV2 to TRBJ2-2, with D maybe TRBD2 (6 bases). Germline V lookup: CDR1 SNHLY, CDR2 FYNNEI. Deletions cut 7 bases from V and 4 bases from J, with 19 bases between. The CDR3 consists of 16 residues. The CDR3 loop is CASNLGAGSLTGELFF. Written as DNA, the CDR3 is TGTGCCAGCAACCTTGGAGCGGGTTCTCTCACCGGGGAGCTGTTTTTT.

The chain combines TRBV7-6 with TRBJ1-2, with D perhaps TRBD1 (5 bases). CDR3 length: 14 amino acids. V lost 1 base and J 4 bases, leaving 10 bases between the germline ends. Germline loops: CDR1 SGHVS, CDR2 FNYEAQ. The CDR3 DNA reads TGTGCCAGCAGCTTAGAGGTGGGGCCCTATGGCTACACCTTC. Translated: CASSLEVGPYGYTF.

V gene TRBV11-2 combines with J gene TRBJ2-7; D may be TRBD1 (5 bases). V lost 1 base, J lost 2 bases, and 12 bases lay in between. The CDR3 extends over 15 amino acids. The germline V gene has CDR1 SGHAT and CDR2 FQNNGV. The CDR3 loop is CASSLVPQAPYEQYF. Here the CDR3 DNA reads TGTGCCAGCAGCTTAGTACCACAGGCTCCCTACGAGCAGTACTTC.

This chain links TRBV27 with TRBJ2-7, with 10 bases fitting TRBD2. After removal of 6 bases from V and 3 bases from J, the junction contained 11 bases not matched to a gene. Per germline, CDR1 MNHEY and CDR2 SMNVEV (reference sequence). The CDR3 is 16 residues long. DNA of the CDR3: TGTGCCAGCAGCTTCGATCGGACTAGCGGCCACTACGAGCAGTACTTC. This translates into CASSFDRTSGHYEQYF.

The J gene is TRBJ1-5, the V gene TRBV27; 9 positions agree with TRBD1. With 5 bases clipped from V and 1 base from J, the junction kept 6 bases outside the gene matches. The CDR3 is made up of 16 amino acids. Germline CDR1 reads MNHEY; CDR2 reads SMNVEV (reference sequence). CDR3 residues: CASSPRTGGSNQPQHF. In DNA form, the CDR3 reads TGTGCCAGCAGTCCCCGAACAGGGGGCAGCAATCAGCCCCAGCATTTT.

V usage is TRBV9 and J usage is TRBJ2-1; 10 bases fit TRBD2. The germline V gene encodes CDR1 SGDLS and CDR2 YYNGEE. The length of the CDR3 is 15 residues. J was trimmed by 6 bases and V by 0 bases; bases with no gene match: 3. The CDR3 reads CASSVDSGGFNEQFF. DNA for the CDR3: TGTGCCAGCAGCGTAGATAGCGGGGGGTTCAATGAGCAGTTCTTC.

The chain carries TRBV5-4 and TRBJ2-7; 8 bases are shared with TRBD1. CDR3 size: 14 residues. Germline loops: CDR1 SGHNT, CDR2 YYREEE (reference sequence). The J segment lost 5 bases and the V segment lost 4 bases, leaving 8 bases of the junction unmatched. The CDR3 nucleotides read TGTGCCAGCAGCCCTGGTGGACAGGGCCACGAGCAGTACTTC. Translating gives CASSPGGQGHEQYF. The full variable domain, rest sourced from reference TRBV5-4 and TRBJ2-7, is ETGVTQSPTHLIKTRGQQVTLRCSSQSGHNTVSWYQQALGQGPQFIFQYYREEENGRGNFPPRFSGLQFPNYSSELNVNALELDDSALYLCASSPGGQGHEQYFGPGTRLTVT.

The rearrangement joins TRBV19 to TRBJ2-2; the D gene is possibly TRBD1 (5 bases). Deletions cut 7 bases from V and 2 bases from J, with 11 bases between. Germline V gives CDR1 LNHDA, CDR2 SQIVND (reference sequence). The CDR3 is 14 amino acids. This CDR3 reads CASTQAGNTGELFF. CDR3 sequence (DNA): TGTGCCAGTACACAGGCCGGTAACACCGGGGAGCTGTTTTTT.

The chain employs TRBV7-3 and TRBJ2-7; TRBD1 aligns across 7 bases. Germline V gene lookup returns CDR1 SGHTA and CDR2 FQGTGA. The CDR3 is 15 residues long. V lost 2 bases, J lost 2 bases, and 6 bases stayed unmatched. The CDR3: CASSLYRDRTYEQYF. CDR3 in DNA: TGTGCCAGCAGCTTATACAGGGACAGAACCTACGAGCAGTACTTC.

This clone appeared many times. The V call is TRBV6-1, the J call TRBJ1-5; TRBD1 aligns across 7 bases. Germline loops: CDR1 MNHNS, CDR2 SASEGT. CDR3 length equals 15 residues. V was pared by 2 bases and J by 5 bases, with 6 bases of the junction left unmatched. DNA of the CDR3: TGTGCCAGCAGTGAAAACAGGGGCTTTGATCAGCCCCAGCATTTT. Protein sequence: CASSENRGFDQPQHF.

The chain joins TRBV28 to TRBJ2-1, with 10 bases lining up with TRBD2. Per germline, CDR1 MDHEN and CDR2 SYDVKM. V lost 4 bases to trimming and J lost 4 bases; unmatched junction nucleotides: 7. The CDR3 extends over 16 amino acids. The CDR3 nucleotides read TGTGCCAGCAGTTACTGGACTAGCGGAGGATACAATGAGCAGTTCTTC. Protein sequence: CASSYWTSGGYNEQFF.